The 4 T cell receptor beta chains below were found in one sample sequenced in a study of cytomegalovirus exposure and HLA in healthy donors. Use of 60 Vbeta and 13 Jbeta primers characterized the PCR. Assay used: immunoSEQ multiplex PCR; TCRdb lists only in-frame clones, some missing. In the table there are more than 95,000 clones, roughly 72% of which are singletons. Sequencing input: PBMCs. Every receptor here comes from a man aged 35-49 years in good health and CMV-seropositive.

V is TRBV6-5 and J is TRBJ1-1; weak D call: TRBD1 (6 bases). The CDR3 length is 14 residues. V lost 5 bases and J 1 base, leaving 11 bases between the germline ends. From germline, CDR1 is MNHEY and CDR2 SVGAGI. CDR3 sequence: CASSQRTENTEAFF. The CDR3 DNA sequence: TGTGCCAGCAGTCAAAGGACAGAGAACACTGAAGCTTTCTTT.

The chain uses TRBV27 and TRBJ2-7; 8 bases are a match to TRBD1. The CDR3 runs 13 residues. With 6 bases clipped from V and 3 bases from J, the junction kept 4 bases outside the gene matches. CDR1 MNHEY and CDR2 SMNVEV come from the germline V gene (reference sequence). The CDR3 is CASRKDRDYEQYF. As DNA, the CDR3 is TGTGCCAGCAGAAAGGACAGGGACTACGAGCAGTACTTC.

The chain employs TRBV4-3 and TRBJ2-5; 9 bases are a match to TRBD2. With V trimmed by 1 base and J by 5 bases, 8 bases remained unmatched. The CDR3 is made up of 16 amino acids. Germline CDR1 LGHNA, CDR2 YSLEER. The chain's CDR3 is CASSQVGGRANETQYF. The CDR3 DNA follows: TGCGCCAGCAGCCAAGTTGGCGGGAGGGCCAACGAGACCCAGTACTTC.

This clone was seen just once. The chain joins TRBV12-5 to TRBJ2-7; TRBD2 agrees at 10 bases. V was pared by 5 bases and J by 9 bases, with 13 bases of the junction left unmatched. Germline CDR1 LGHNT, CDR2 FRNRAP. This CDR3 region has 15 residues. CDR3 region: CASGLMNSGGLRQYF. The CDR3 coding sequence is TGTGCTAGTGGTCTCATGAATAGCGGGGGGCTGAGGCAGTACTTC.